The 32 T cell receptor beta chains given below trace back to one sample, sequenced in a study of early T cells in non-severe SARS-CoV-2 infection. In TCRdb, the 5' RACE reads were re-called with MiXCR into one record per CDR3 protein. The table has some 70,000 distinct CDR3 sequences, under 9.5% seen once. The sample was whole blood. The receptors were sampled from an adult who was a healthcare worker with PCR-confirmed SARS-CoV-2 infection or an uninfected control (not recorded which).

This clonotype came up a few times. The chain is built from TRBV5-6 and TRBJ2-3; TRBD2 matches at 7 bases. V was clipped by 2 bases and J by 5 bases; unmatched bases: 14. The CDR3 runs to 17 residues. CDR1 SGHDT and CDR2 YYEEEE come from the germline V gene. The CDR3 coding sequence is TGTGCCAGCAGCTTAAGAACAGGAGGGAGGGCCCTAGATACGCAGTATTTT. This gives the protein CASSLRTGGRALDTQYF.

This clonotype was counted ten times or more. The chain uses TRBV30 and TRBJ1-1; D is uncertain. Germline V lookup: CDR1 GTSNPN, CDR2 SVGIG (reference sequence). Trimming removed 4 bases from V and 1 base from J, with 10 bases in between. The CDR3 is 13 amino acids. CDR3 nucleotides: TGTGCCTGGAACTTACAGCGGAACACTGAAGCTTTCTTT. This encodes CAWNLQRNTEAFF.

This chain connects TRBV20-1 to TRBJ2-7; 7 nucleotides align to TRBD1. The CDR3 length is 13 residues. After removal of 3 bases from V and 5 bases from J, the junction contained 7 bases not matched to a gene. Germline-derived CDR1 and CDR2 are DFQATT and SNEGSKA (reference sequence). The CDR3 nucleotides are TGCAGTGCTAGCACTCCCGGACAGGACGAGCAGTACTTC. Encoded protein: CSASTPGQDEQYF.

In its sample, this clonotype was seen many times. The gene calls are TRBV10-3 and TRBJ2-1, with 14 bases matching TRBD2. V gave up 9 bases and J gave up 10 bases; unmatched junction bases: 2. CDR3 size: 12 residues. From germline, CDR1 is ENHRY and CDR2 SYGVKD. The CDR3 DNA follows: TGTGCCATGGGACTAGCGGGAGACGAGCAGTTCTTC. It is translated as CAMGLAGDEQFF.

This clonotype was counted many times. The chain employs TRBV3-1 and TRBJ2-1; 16 bases fit TRBD2. The CDR3 runs 18 residues. The V and J ends lost 5 bases and 6 bases, in that order; junction bases with no gene match: 10. From germline, CDR1 is LGHDT and CDR2 YNNKEL (reference sequence). DNA of the CDR3: TGTGCCAGCAGCAAAGGCCCGGGACTAGCGGGGGGGCGCAATGAGCAGTTCTTC. This translates into CASSKGPGLAGGRNEQFF.

This clonotype has just a few counts. V is TRBV24-1 and J is TRBJ2-3, with 7 bases that match TRBD1. CDR3 length: 13 residues. Germline CDR1 KGHDR, CDR2 SFDVKD. V gave up 10 bases and J gave up 3 bases; unmatched junction bases: 6. The chain's CDR3 is CATSGQLTDTQYF. The CDR3 region has the DNA TGTGCCACTTCGGGACAGCTTACAGATACGCAGTATTTT.

The chain combines TRBV6-5 with TRBJ2-7; 8 positions agree with TRBD1. J was trimmed by 0 bases and V by 6 bases; bases with no gene match: 4. This CDR3 is built from 14 residues. The germline V gene encodes CDR1 MNHEY and CDR2 SVGAGI. The CDR3 here is CASSSTGGSYEQYF. The CDR3 DNA is TGTGCCAGCAGCTCAACAGGGGGCTCCTACGAGCAGTACTTC.

The chain combines TRBV20-1 with TRBJ2-3, with 7 bases identical to TRBD2. Germline values: CDR1 DFQATT, CDR2 SNEGSKA (reference sequence). Trimming took 6 bases from V and 3 from J; bases not matched to a gene: 18. The CDR3 sequence is 17 residues long. The CDR3 loop reads CSAHRGGGGFTTDTQYF. For the CDR3, the DNA is TGCAGTGCCCACCGGGGCGGGGGAGGATTTACAACAGATACGCAGTATTTT.

The genes are TRBV7-9 and TRBJ2-3; the match to TRBD2 covers 10 bases. Looked up from germline, CDR1 is SEHNR and CDR2 is FQNEAQ (reference sequence). The CDR3 extends over 16 amino acids. J was trimmed by 5 bases and V by 3 bases; bases with no gene match: 8. As DNA, the CDR3 is TGTGCCAGCAGCTTTGGAGTAGCGGGAGGAGGAGATACGCAGTATTTT. It specifies CASSFGVAGGGDTQYF.

This clonotype showed up just a few times. V and J are TRBV7-8 and TRBJ2-1, with 7 nucleotides matching TRBD2. The CDR3 sequence is 15 residues long. Germline V gene lookup returns CDR1 SGHVS and CDR2 FQNEAQ. V was clipped by 1 base and J by 8 bases; unmatched bases: 8. The CDR3, as DNA: TGTGCCAGCAGCTTAGGGGACTACCTACAAGATGAGCAGTTCTTC. This sequence encodes CASSLGDYLQDEQFF.

This clonotype was seen ten or more times. The chain recombines TRBV12-3 or TRBV12-4 with TRBJ1-4, with 7 nucleotides matching TRBD1. V gave up 6 bases and J gave up 10 bases; unmatched junction bases: 8. The CDR3 loop spans 13 amino acids. The CDR3 nucleotides read TGTGCCAGCAGAGAGGGGGCCGGTGGAAAACTGTTTTTT. Its protein product is CASREGAGGKLFF.

V is TRBV11-3 and J is TRBJ2-1; D is undetermined. V was clipped by 3 bases and J by 10 bases, with 7 bases between them. Germline lookup yields CDR1 SGHNT and CDR2 YENEEA. This CDR3 region has 11 residues. The chain's CDR3 is CASSLGGEQFF. The CDR3 DNA is TGTGCCAGCAGCTTGGGTGGAGAGCAGTTCTTC.

This clonotype was recorded a few times. This sequence joins TRBV20-1 and TRBJ2-1, with D possibly TRBD2 on 6 matching bases. Trimming pared 6 bases from V and 0 bases from J, leaving 18 bases between. The CDR3 sequence is 16 residues long. CDR1 is DFQATT and CDR2 is SNEGSKA in the germline V gene (reference sequence). The CDR3 protein is CSAGGASRRSYNEQFF. The DNA for the CDR3 is TGCAGTGCCGGAGGGGCTAGCCGCCGCTCCTACAATGAGCAGTTCTTC.

This clonotype has just a few counts. The chain is built from TRBV7-2 and TRBJ2-7, with TRBD2 matching 10 bases. The CDR3 is 20 amino acids. Germline CDR1 and CDR2: SGHTA and FQGNSA. J lost 4 bases, V lost 2 bases, and 20 bases had no gene match. The CDR3, as DNA: TGTGCCAGCAGCTTACCCGAGTGGGCTAGCGGGAGCCCCACCCCTTACGAGCAGTACTTC. Its protein product is CASSLPEWASGSPTPYEQYF.

This clonotype came up many times. The chain uses TRBV3-1 and TRBJ2-7, with D unclear. Germline V gene data show CDR1 as LGHDT and CDR2 as YNNKEL (reference sequence). Trimming stripped 4 bases from V and 6 bases from J, with 19 bases between. The CDR3 extends over 15 amino acids. The CDR3 spells CASSPKSLQFTEQYF. The CDR3, as DNA: TGTGCCAGCAGCCCCAAGAGTTTACAGTTTACCGAGCAGTACTTC.

CDR3 bases: TGTGCCAGCAGCTTTGGTTCTGTTAGAAGCGAGCAGTACTTC. It codes for CASSFGSVRSEQYF. The rearrangement uses TRBV7-9 and TRBJ2-7; no clear D. Germline V gene lookup returns CDR1 SEHNR and CDR2 FQNEAQ (reference sequence). V dropped 3 bases and J dropped 6 bases, with 15 bases sitting between them. This CDR3 is 14 amino acids long.

This sequence joins TRBV6-2 or TRBV6-3 and TRBJ1-1; D remains unclear. The CDR3 spans 16 residues. V was clipped by 0 bases and J by 5 bases, with 16 bases between them. The germline gives CDR1 MNHEY, CDR2 SVGEGT. CDR3 nucleotide sequence: TGTGCCAGCAGTTACTCGATGTTAGCAATGGGGACTGAAGCTTTCTTT. Translating it yields CASSYSMLAMGTEAFF.

The rearrangement uses TRBV7-9 and TRBJ1-1, with 7 bases lining up with TRBD1. The germline CDR1 and CDR2 sequences are SEHNR and FQNEAQ (reference sequence). Trimming cost V 5 bases and J 5 bases; bases outside gene matches: 8. The CDR3 sequence is 14 residues long. The CDR3: CASSPHRDRTEAFF. DNA of the CDR3: TGTGCCAGCAGCCCCCACCGGGACAGAACTGAAGCTTTCTTT.

This clonotype was counted many times. CDR3 sequence reads: CASSLRADSTDTQYF. Here the CDR3 DNA reads TGTGCCAGCAGCTTGAGGGCAGACAGCACAGATACGCAGTATTTT. V usage is TRBV7-2 and J usage is TRBJ2-3; tentatively, D is TRBD2 (5 bases). CDR3 length equals 15 residues. Germline values: CDR1 SGHTA, CDR2 FQGNSA. V lost 3 bases and J lost 0, with 10 bases in between.

The sample holds many counts of this clonotype. The V gene is TRBV4-2, the J gene TRBJ2-1, with D possibly being TRBD1 or TRBD2 (6 bases each). Germline V gene sequence: CDR1 LGHNA, CDR2 YNFKEQ. V shed 0 bases and J shed 7 bases, with 16 bases lying between them. This CDR3 is 16 amino acids long. DNA of the CDR3: TGTGCCAGCAGCCAAGATACGGGGGCCCTATCAAATGAGCAGTTCTTC. Protein product: CASSQDTGALSNEQFF.

This clonotype was recorded a few times. V is TRBV20-1 and J is TRBJ2-1; 8 bases align to TRBD2. The junction had 17 bases not matched to a gene; V was cut back by 0 bases and J by 4 bases. Germline assignment: CDR1 DFQATT and CDR2 SNEGSKA (reference sequence). This CDR3 spans 19 amino acids. The CDR3 region is CSARETSSGPFGWYNEQFF. In DNA form, the CDR3 reads TGCAGTGCTAGAGAAACGTCTAGCGGGCCCTTCGGGTGGTACAATGAGCAGTTCTTC.

This clonotype was recorded at least ten times. The rearrangement links TRBV5-6 to TRBJ1-5; D is perhaps TRBD1 (5 bases). The germline V gene has CDR1 SGHDT and CDR2 YYEEEE. The CDR3 runs 17 residues. Trimming removed 3 bases from V and 1 base from J, with 17 bases in between. The chain's CDR3 is CASSYRGPLGSNQPQHF. The CDR3 DNA reads as TGTGCCAGCAGCTACCGGGGACCATTAGGGAGCAATCAGCCCCAGCATTTT.

The rearrangement uses TRBV5-1 and TRBJ1-1; 8 bases line up with TRBD1. Germline CDR1 is SGHRS and CDR2 is YFSETQ. This CDR3 has 15 amino acids. V lost 4 bases, J lost 1 base, and 6 bases stayed unmatched. The CDR3 is CASSRTGTGNTEAFF. The DNA of the CDR3 is TGCGCCAGCAGCCGGACCGGGACAGGGAACACTGAAGCTTTCTTT.

The rearrangement links TRBV19 to TRBJ2-1; D unresolved. The CDR3 contains 14 residues. With 3 bases removed from V and 1 base from J, the gap between germline ends came to 7 bases. Germline CDR1 is LNHDA and CDR2 is SQIVND (reference sequence). The CDR3 reads CASSISVSYNEQFF. The DNA of the CDR3 is TGTGCCAGTAGTATTAGTGTATCCTACAATGAGCAGTTCTTC.

This clonotype occurred a few times. The chain has TRBV11-2 and TRBJ2-1, with 12 bases that match TRBD2. The V gene end was trimmed by 5 bases and the J gene end by 3 bases; junction bases not matched to a gene: 2. CDR1 is SGHAT, CDR2 FQNNGV, per germline. The CDR3 is 15 amino acids. The CDR3 here is CASSPTSGSYNEQFF. The CDR3 DNA sequence: TGTGCCAGCAGCCCGACTAGCGGGAGCTACAATGAGCAGTTCTTC.

This clonotype was found many times. Germline is not matched at one junction end, which may reflect a read error. V usage is TRBV11-2 and J usage is TRBJ1-1; D gene ambiguous. This CDR3 contains 13 residues. Germline loops: CDR1 SGHAT, CDR2 FQNNGV. The CDR3 nucleotides read TGTGCCAGCAGCTTAGAATGGAACACGGAAGCTTTCTTT. It specifies CASSLEWNTEAFF.

The rearrangement links TRBV4-3 to TRBJ2-7, with a weak D call TRBD2 (6 bases). Trimming pared 0 bases from V and 7 bases from J, leaving 13 bases between. The germline CDR1 and CDR2 sequences are LGHNA and YSLEER. The CDR3 length is 14 residues. CDR3 bases: TGCGCCAGCAGCCAAGATCCGGGACTGAAGGAGCAGTACTTC. Protein product: CASSQDPGLKEQYF.

The chain is built from TRBV20-1 and TRBJ2-1, with a weak D call TRBD2 (6 bases). Trimming left V 5 bases short and J 0 bases short, with 14 bases between. This CDR3 is built from 15 residues. CDR1 and CDR2 (germline): DFQATT, SNEGSKA (reference sequence). In nucleotides, the CDR3 is TGCAGTGCTCCCAATAGCGGAAGCTCCTACAATGAGCAGTTCTTC. It yields the protein CSAPNSGSSYNEQFF.

V is TRBV6-6 and J is TRBJ2-2; D remains unclear. This CDR3 is 13 amino acids long. The V end lost 6 bases, the J end lost 1 base, and 6 bases lay between the germline ends. Germline CDR1 and CDR2: MNHNY and SVGAGI (reference sequence). CDR3 region: CASRNENTGELFF. The DNA for the CDR3 is TGTGCCAGCAGGAACGAGAACACCGGGGAGCTGTTTTTT.

Ten or more counts support this clonotype. V and J are TRBV12-3 or TRBV12-4 and TRBJ2-2; D unclear. This CDR3 comprises 15 residues. The germline V and J ends were trimmed by 6 bases and 2 bases, with 13 bases remaining between them. The CDR3 nucleotides read TGTGCCAGCAGCACCCCGACATACAACACCGGGGAGCTGTTTTTT. Translated, it gives CASSTPTYNTGELFF.

This clonotype occurred many times. The chain links TRBV6-5 to TRBJ2-1; D gene unclear. CDR3 length equals 14 residues. Trimming removed 6 bases from V and 3 bases from J, with 12 bases in between. Germline V gene data show CDR1 as MNHEY and CDR2 as SVGAGI. As DNA, the CDR3 is TGTGCCAGCAGCCATCAGACACTCTACAATGAGCAGTTCTTC. This encodes CASSHQTLYNEQFF.

This clonotype showed up just a few times. The J gene is TRBJ2-3, the V gene TRBV29-1; D not certain. Trimming shortened V by 3 bases and J by 1 base, and 11 bases separated the two germline ends. CDR1 is SQVTM, CDR2 ANQGSEA, per germline. CDR3 length: 14 residues. DNA for the CDR3: TGCAGCGTTGATTTAGGGTTTGGCACAGATACGCAGTATTTT. This translates into CSVDLGFGTDTQYF.